These T cell receptor beta chains were read from a single sample in a study of T cell responses to AZD1222 COVID-19 vaccine. The assay was immunoSEQ multiplex PCR, and TCRdb's table has in-frame clones only and misses some. The sample yields 65,000 to 90,000 clones, roughly 90% seen once. The source was peripheral blood, collected on day 0 of AZD1222 vaccination. These receptors originate from an adult in good health. Both conserved end residues are part of each CDR3. D genes are given only for firm matches. Only part of the rows carry a size: once, few, many, or a class if the clone is expanded.

cdr3_length d_call j_call v_call clone_size cdr3_aa cdr3_nt
18 TRBD1 TRBJ1-1 TRBV5-8 . CASVLSLGTGLTITEAFF TGTGCCAGCGTCCTAAGCTTGGGGACAGGGCTAACGATCACTGAAGCTTTCTTT
14 TRBD1 TRBJ1-3 TRBV9 . CASSKTGSGNTIYF TGTGCCAGCAGTAAGACAGGGTCTGGAAACACCATATATTTT
14 . TRBJ2-7 TRBV19 . CASSTGQSSYEQYF TGTGCCAGTAGTACCGGACAGTCCTCCTACGAGCAGTACTTC
15 . TRBJ1-1 TRBV5-1 . CASSLYSSQDTEAFF TGCGCCAGCAGCTTGTATAGCTCCCAGGACACTGAAGCTTTCTTT
14 . TRBJ1-4 TRBV27 . CASSPNRVYEKLFF TGTGCCAGCAGTCCTAACAGGGTTTACGAAAAACTGTTTTTT
15 TRBD1 TRBJ1-4 TRBV28 . CASRTGLATNEKLFF TGTGCCAGCAGGACAGGGTTGGCCACTAATGAAAAACTGTTTTTT
15 . TRBJ1-6 TRBV6-1 . CASREQGNHNSPLHF TGTGCCAGCAGGGAGCAGGGCAACCATAATTCACCCCTCCACTTT
16 . TRBJ1-6 TRBV19 few CASRITGTSGNSPLHF TGTGCCAGTAGAATTACTGGGACGAGCGGCAATTCACCCCTCCACTTT
14 TRBD2 TRBJ2-1 TRBV7-9 . CASSPGTSGNEQFF TGTGCCAGCAGCCCCGGGACTAGCGGAAATGAGCAGTTCTTC
12 . TRBJ2-3 TRBV9 . CASSVVGDTQYF TGTGCCAGCAGCGTAGTTGGGGATACGCAGTATTTT
15 TRBD1 TRBJ2-3 TRBV10-3 . CAIRLGQGETDTQYF TGTGCCATCAGGCTAGGACAGGGAGAAACAGATACGCAGTATTTT
14 . TRBJ1-2 TRBV11-2 . CASSLQQTHYGYTF TGTGCCAGCAGCTTACAACAGACCCACTATGGCTACACCTTC
11 . TRBJ2-7 TRBV6-2/TRBV6-3 once CASSRIREQYF TGTGCCAGCAGTCGGATCAGGGAGCAGTACTTC
14 TRBD1 TRBJ1-4 TRBV18 . CASSRTGTNEKLFF TGTGCCAGCTCCCGGACAGGGACTAATGAAAAACTGTTTTTT
14 . TRBJ1-2 TRBV6-6 . CATASGPPIYGYTF TGTGCCACTGCGTCGGGTCCCCCTATCTATGGCTACACCTTC
14 . TRBJ1-2 TRBV30 . CAWSVRGFSYGYTF TGTGCCTGGAGTGTACGAGGTTTTAGCTATGGCTACACCTTC
14 TRBD2 TRBJ2-3 TRBV2 . CASRVSGGTDTQYF TGTGCCAGCAGAGTCAGCGGGGGCACAGATACGCAGTATTTT
15 TRBD2 TRBJ2-1 TRBV27 few CASSETSGSYNEQFF TGTGCCAGCAGTGAGACTAGCGGATCCTACAATGAGCAGTTCTTC
17 . TRBJ1-3 TRBV3-1/TRBV3-2 . CASLGGPQGTGGNTIYF TGTGCCAGCCTAGGAGGGCCTCAGGGGACGGGGGGAAACACCATATATTTT
14 TRBD1 TRBJ1-5 TRBV19 . CASTTGASNQPQHF TGTGCCAGTACCACAGGGGCTAGCAATCAGCCCCAGCATTTT
15 . TRBJ2-2 TRBV9 . CASSVGTGRSGELFF TGTGCCAGCAGCGTAGGAACAGGGCGGTCCGGGGAGCTGTTTTTT
13 . TRBJ2-7 TRBV7-2 . CASTGGGSHEQYF TGTGCCAGCACCGGAGGGGGGAGCCACGAGCAGTACTTC
17 TRBD2 TRBJ2-5 TRBV24-1 once CATSDNRLAGGRETQYF TGTGCCACCAGTGATAATCGACTAGCGGGGGGGCGGGAGACCCAGTACTTC
14 . TRBJ2-7 TRBV18 . CASSQSMTVYEQYF TGTGCCAGCTCACAAAGCATGACAGTGTACGAGCAGTACTTC
15 . TRBJ1-4 TRBV7-9 . CASSLSLLANEKLFF TGTGCCAGCAGCTTAAGCCTCCTCGCTAATGAAAAACTGTTTTTT
14 . TRBJ2-7 TRBV11-3 . CASSLDPGSYEQYF TGTGCCAGCAGCTTAGATCCGGGCAGCTACGAGCAGTACTTC
21 TRBD1 TRBJ2-7 TRBV24-1 few CATSDCRTGTGAFRSSYEQYF TGTGCCACCAGTGATTGCCGCACCGGGACAGGGGCATTTAGGAGCTCCTACGAGCAGTACTTC
16 TRBD1 TRBJ2-7 TRBV14 . CASSQAQDRFTYEQYF TGTGCCAGCAGCCAAGCTCAGGACAGGTTTACCTACGAGCAGTACTTC
14 . TRBJ2-1 TRBV7-9 . CASSLAVSYNEQFF TGTGCCAGCAGCTTAGCCGTCTCCTACAATGAGCAGTTCTTC
12 . TRBJ1-1 TRBV3-1/TRBV3-2 . CASSQRETEAFF TGTGCCAGCAGCCAAAGGGAAACTGAAGCTTTCTTT
13 . TRBJ2-5 TRBV19 . CASSIGPLETQYF TGTGCCAGTAGTATTGGACCGCTGGAGACCCAGTACTTC
16 TRBD2 TRBJ2-7 TRBV4-2 . CASSQEGASGVYEQYF TGTGCCAGCAGCCAGGAGGGGGCTAGCGGGGTGTACGAGCAGTACTTC
13 TRBD1 TRBJ1-2 TRBV28 . CASRTGSAYGYTF TGTGCCAGTAGGACAGGGAGTGCCTATGGCTACACCTTC
15 . TRBJ2-7 TRBV11-2 . CASSPRVGQHYEQYF TGTGCCAGCAGCCCTAGGGTGGGGCAGCACTACGAGCAGTACTTC
15 . TRBJ1-2 TRBV28 . CASTKDGWAQSGYTF TGTGCCAGCACTAAAGACGGGTGGGCGCAGTCTGGCTACACCTTC
14 . TRBJ2-1 TRBV3-1/TRBV3-2 . CASSQDWGTNEQFF TGTGCCAGCAGCCAAGATTGGGGAACGAATGAGCAGTTCTTC
17 . TRBJ2-3 TRBV5-4 . CASSLYLGGRTTDTQYF TGTGCCAGCAGCTTGTATCTGGGTGGGAGAACCACAGATACGCAGTATTTT
14 . TRBJ1-1 TRBV5-1 . CASSLGGPGTEAFF TGCGCCAGCAGCTTGGGAGGGCCGGGCACTGAAGCTTTCTTT
16 . TRBJ2-2 TRBV29-1 . CSVEGDGLGRTGELFF TGCAGCGTTGAGGGGGACGGCCTCGGAAGGACCGGGGAGCTGTTTTTT
15 TRBD1 TRBJ1-1 TRBV28 . CASRDYRTGRTEAFF TGTGCCAGCAGAGACTACCGGACAGGGCGGACTGAAGCTTTCTTT
11 . TRBJ1-1 TRBV28 . CASRTNTEAFF TGTGCCAGCAGGACGAACACTGAAGCTTTCTTT
15 . TRBJ1-1 TRBV19 . CASIPGGVMNTEAFF TGTGCCAGTATTCCCGGGGGGGTCATGAACACTGAAGCTTTCTTT
15 . TRBJ1-6 TRBV3-1/TRBV3-2 . CASSHRDAVSSPLHF TGTGCCAGCAGCCACCGGGACGCGGTTAGTTCACCCCTCCACTTT
17 . TRBJ1-4 TRBV28 . CASSGNRDPGVGEKLFF TGTGCCAGCAGTGGCAACCGGGATCCCGGGGTCGGCGAAAAACTGTTTTTT
13 TRBD1 TRBJ2-7 TRBV6-5 . CASSMGQGYEQYF TGTGCCAGCAGTATGGGACAGGGCTACGAGCAGTACTTC
17 . TRBJ1-5 TRBV28 . CASSTPGATYSNQPQHF TGTGCCAGCTCCACGCCAGGGGCGACGTATAGCAATCAGCCCCAGCATTTT
14 TRBD2 TRBJ2-1 TRBV2 . CASIGAGVVHEQFF TGTGCCAGCATCGGAGCGGGGGTAGTCCATGAGCAGTTCTTC
14 . TRBJ2-7 TRBV27 . CASSLEGSILEQYF TGTGCCAGCAGTTTAGAGGGGTCGATCCTTGAGCAGTACTTC
14 . TRBJ1-1 TRBV18 . CASSPYIMNTEAFF TGTGCCAGCTCACCATACATAATGAACACTGAAGCTTTCTTT
14 . TRBJ2-2 TRBV5-1 . CASSFQGNTGELFF TGCGCCAGCAGCTTCCAGGGGAACACCGGGGAGCTGTTTTTT